This is a list of T cell receptor beta chains from one sample in a study of regulatory T cells in long-lasting Graves disease. TCRdb passed the multiplex PCR reads through MiXCR, listing each CDR3 protein once. The sample has roughly 400,000 distinct CDR3 sequences, around 20% seen once. The source was peripheral blood mononuclear cells (PBMCs), collected when the disease was refractory, from a patient treated with antithyroid drugs. The receptors shown here come from a female donor with Graves disease. CDR3s include the opening cysteine and the closing phenylalanine or tryptophan. A D gene is named only where the DNA matches it firmly. Clone size, where shown, is once, few, many, or a class for clones that have expanded.

V	D	size	J	CDR3	DNA
TRBV28	TRBD1	many	TRBJ2-7	CASSARQGGIRSYEQYF	TGTGCCAGCTCCGCACGACAGGGGGGGATTAGGTCCTACGAGCAGTACTTC
TRBV6-1	-	many	TRBJ2-5	CASSDQASLETQYF	TGTGCCAGCAGTGACCAGGCGTCATTAGAGACCCAGTACTTC
TRBV11-3	TRBD1	few	TRBJ2-1	CASSSHLGTGGLNEQFF	TGTGCCAGCAGCTCGCACCTAGGGACAGGGGGTCTCAATGAGCAGTTCTTC
TRBV7-2	TRBD2	few	TRBJ2-5	CASSFGLGEGETQYF	TGTGCCAGCAGCTTCGGACTAGGGGAGGGAGAGACCCAGTACTTC
TRBV9	TRBD2	few	TRBJ2-7	CASSIGLAGGVYEQYF	TGTGCCAGCAGCATCGGACTAGCGGGAGGCGTGTACGAGCAGTACTTC
TRBV28	-	many	TRBJ2-5	CATQLWGPGTQYF	TGTGCCACCCAACTCTGGGGGCCGGGGACCCAGTACTTC
TRBV28	TRBD1	many	TRBJ1-4	CATGQPNEKLFF	TGTGCCACGGGACAGCCTAATGAAAAACTGTTTTTT
TRBV6-1	-	many	TRBJ1-1	CATKLGNEAFF	TGTGCCACCAAACTGGGGAATGAAGCTTTCTTT
TRBV12-3/TRBV12-4	-	many	TRBJ1-2	CASSLGRIYGYTF	TGTGCCAGCAGTTTAGGGCGGATCTATGGCTACACCTTC
TRBV27	-	many	TRBJ2-5	CASSSLDSAETQYF	TGTGCCAGCAGTTCCCTAGACTCCGCGGAGACCCAGTACTTC
TRBV10-3	TRBD2	-	TRBJ2-3	CAIRGTSAGDTQYF	TGTGCCATCAGAGGGACTAGCGCCGGGGATACGCAGTATTTT
TRBV6-1	-	-	TRBJ2-3	CASWRLGTDTQYF	TGTGCCAGCTGGAGGCTTGGCACAGATACGCAGTATTTT
TRBV20-1	-	few	TRBJ1-2	CSVFRVNYGYTF	TGCAGCGTTTTCAGGGTCAACTATGGCTACACCTTC
TRBV10-3	-	many	TRBJ1-4	CAISESSGLPVRGEKLFF	TGTGCCATCAGTGAGTCCTCGGGGCTCCCGGTGAGAGGTGAAAAACTGTTTTTT
TRBV3-1	-	-	TRBJ1-3	CASSQDVRSGNTIYF	TGTGCCAGCAGCCAAGACGTGCGCTCTGGAAACACCATATATTTT
TRBV5-1	TRBD1	few	TRBJ1-2	CASRRLPMGQGTTYGYTF	TGCGCCAGCCGTCGCCTCCCGATGGGACAGGGGACTACCTATGGCTACACCTTC
TRBV6-2/TRBV6-3	-	-	TRBJ1-3	CASSQDVGTTIYF	TGTGCCAGCAGCCAAGACGTGGGAACCACCATATATTTT
TRBV28	-	-	TRBJ2-3	CASRPRQFTDTQYF	TGTGCCAGCAGGCCCCGACAGTTCACAGATACGCAGTATTTT
TRBV9	TRBD1	-	TRBJ1-6	CASSRYRGPYSPLHF	TGTGCCAGCAGCCGATACAGGGGGCCTTATTCACCCCTCCACTTT
TRBV28	TRBD2	many	TRBJ2-7	CASSFPLGASGNYEQYF	TGTGCCAGCAGTTTCCCTCTTGGGGCTAGCGGGAACTACGAGCAGTACTTC
TRBV7-9	TRBD1	many	TRBJ1-2	CASSPQGLEGYTF	TGTGCCAGCAGCCCACAGGGGTTGGAGGGCTACACCTTC
TRBV19	TRBD1	few	TRBJ1-5	CASSEQGGQPQHF	TGTGCCAGTAGTGAACAGGGGGGTCAGCCCCAGCATTTT
TRBV12-3/TRBV12-4	-	few	TRBJ1-6	CASSLTWDMVRNSPLHF	TGTGCCAGCAGCCTCACATGGGACATGGTCAGAAATTCACCCCTCCACTTT
TRBV7-3	TRBD2	many	TRBJ2-5	CASSLSSGSGEETQYF	TGTGCCAGCAGCTTATCTAGCGGGAGTGGGGAAGAGACCCAGTACTTC
TRBV2	TRBD2	-	TRBJ2-2	CASAPGRGGRDTGELFF	TGTGCCAGCGCCCCCGGGAGGGGGGGTAGGGACACCGGGGAGCTGTTTTTT
TRBV4-1	-	-	TRBJ2-7	CASSQGVHSSYEQYF	TGCGCCAGCAGCCAAGGGGTACACAGCTCCTACGAGCAGTACTTC